The 19 T cell receptor beta chains in this list originate from one sample, sequenced in a study of control samples from healthy donors and cancer patients. Some clones are missing from TCRdb's copy, which holds only in-frame ones; the method was immunoSEQ multiplex PCR. The table includes approximately 130,000 clones, roughly 84% detected once. Sequenced input: blood. The receptors stem from a man aged 35-49 years in good health.

The chain joins TRBV7-9 to TRBJ1-4, with TRBD1 identical over 8 bases. Germline CDR1 and CDR2: SEHNR and FQNEAQ (reference sequence). V dropped 8 bases and J dropped 7; count of bases not matched to a gene: 12. The CDR3 is 15 amino acids. The DNA for the CDR3 is TGTGCCAGCGGAAATACGGGACAGGCTGGTGAAAAACTGTTTTTT. This codes for CASGNTGQAGEKLFF.

The V and J genes are TRBV9 and TRBJ2-7; 10 bases line up with TRBD1. V lost 3 bases, J lost 3 bases, and 6 bases stayed unmatched. The CDR3 length is 15 residues. Germline V gene lookup returns CDR1 SGDLS and CDR2 YYNGEE. CDR3 bases: TGTGCCAGCAGCGCCGAGGGACAGGGGAGCTACGAGCAGTACTTC. It translates to CASSAEGQGSYEQYF.

V usage is TRBV11-3 and J usage is TRBJ2-1, with D maybe TRBD1 (6 bases). This CDR3 comprises 12 residues. V was shortened by 7 bases and J by 7 bases, with 11 bases between the two germline ends. Per the germline V gene, CDR1 is SGHNT and CDR2 is YENEEA. CDR3 sequence reads: CASTSTGNEQFF. For the CDR3, the DNA is TGTGCCAGCACATCGACAGGAAATGAGCAGTTCTTC.

The chain couples TRBV4-3 to TRBJ2-5, with D hard to call. The CDR3 totals 14 residues. CDR1 LGHNA and CDR2 YSLEER come from the germline V gene. V lost 0 bases, J lost 4 bases, and 9 bases lay in between. DNA for the CDR3: TGCGCCAGCAGCCAAGATATTTATACAGAGACCCAGTACTTC. As protein: CASSQDIYTETQYF.

The J gene is TRBJ2-7, the V gene TRBV7-9, with D perhaps TRBD1 or TRBD2 (5 bases each). Trimming took 2 bases from V and 11 from J, leaving 28 bases between them. Germline CDR1 and CDR2: SEHNR and FQNEAQ (reference sequence). This CDR3 spans 17 amino acids. CDR3 sequence reads: CASSLLVRDGTRQREYF. CDR3 coding DNA: TGTGCCAGCAGCTTACTGGTTCGCGATGGGACGCGGCAAAGGGAGTACTTC.

The rearrangement links TRBV5-6 to TRBJ1-4; possibly TRBD1 for D (6 bases). The CDR3 totals 16 residues. Between the trimmed V and J ends, which lost 4 bases and 3 bases, there was a span of 16 bases. Per germline, CDR1 SGHDT and CDR2 YYEEEE. The chain's CDR3 is CASSPTGYGANEKLFF. The CDR3 nucleotides read TGTGCCAGCAGCCCAACAGGGTACGGGGCTAATGAAAAACTGTTTTTT.

The chain uses TRBV7-3 and TRBJ2-5, with 13 bases lining up with TRBD2. Germline loops: CDR1 SGHTA, CDR2 FQGTGA. The junction had 10 bases not matched to a gene; V was cut back by 5 bases and J by 7 bases. This CDR3 region has 16 residues. The CDR3 DNA sequence: TGTGCCAGCAGCATGGGACTAGCGGGGCTCCAGGGGACCCAGTACTTC. Its translation: CASSMGLAGLQGTQYF.

The V gene is TRBV11-3, the J gene TRBJ2-7, with 9 positions matching TRBD2. The CDR3 is made up of 15 amino acids. Trimming removed 2 bases from V and 2 bases from J; junction bases left unmatched: 4. CDR1 is SGHNT, CDR2 YENEEA, per germline. This chain's CDR3 is CASSLRTSVAYEQYF. CDR3 DNA: TGTGCCAGCAGCTTACGGACTAGCGTAGCCTACGAGCAGTACTTC.

This sequence joins TRBV29-1 and TRBJ2-2, with D perhaps being TRBD1 or TRBD2 (6 bases each). The CDR3 has 16 residues. V lost 6 bases, J lost 3 bases, and 20 bases lay in between. Looked up from germline, CDR1 is SQVTM and CDR2 is ANQGSEA. The CDR3 is CSVFFPEEGDTGELFF. The CDR3 nucleotides read TGCAGCGTGTTCTTCCCCGAGGAGGGGGACACCGGGGAGCTGTTTTTT.

This clone was seen once. The rearrangement joins TRBV18 to TRBJ1-4, with 10 bases that match TRBD1. The trim removed 5 bases at V and 7 bases at J, leaving 7 bases unmatched. The CDR3 covers 15 residues. The V gene's germline CDR1 is KGHSH and CDR2 LQKENI. The chain's CDR3 is CASSLRTGGSEKLFF. CDR3 nucleotide sequence: TGTGCCAGCTCATTACGGACAGGGGGGAGTGAAAAACTGTTTTTT.

This clone was seen only once. One end of the junction is discordant with germline, which a read error may explain. The J gene is TRBJ2-3, the V gene TRBV12-3 or TRBV12-4; 10 nucleotides line up with TRBD2. CDR3 length equals 11 residues. DNA for the CDR3: TGTGCCAGCAGTTATAGCGGGGGGCCATCATTT. Translated: CASSYSGGPSF.

This chain uses TRBV2 with TRBJ1-5; D remains unclear. Per germline, CDR1 SNHLY and CDR2 FYNNEI. Trimming left V 5 bases short and J 0 bases short, with 11 bases between. There are 15 residues in the CDR3. The CDR3 sequence: CASSYSSNSNQPQHF. Here the CDR3 DNA reads TGTGCCAGCAGTTACTCCTCGAATAGCAATCAGCCCCAGCATTTT.

The J gene is TRBJ1-1, the V gene TRBV29-1; no reliable D call. CDR3 length equals 11 residues. Germline CDR1 is SQVTM and CDR2 is ANQGSEA. The V and J ends lost 4 bases and 2 bases respectively, with 5 bases between them. The CDR3: CSVASNTEAFF. The CDR3 region has the DNA TGCAGCGTTGCATCCAACACTGAAGCTTTCTTT.

This clone was recorded once. The chain joins TRBV7-6 to TRBJ2-3, with no clear D. CDR3 size: 15 residues. Trimming left V 6 bases short and J 2 bases short, with 15 bases between. CDR1 and CDR2 (germline): SGHVS, FNYEAQ. CDR3 residues: CASSYELATTDTQYF. As DNA, the CDR3 is TGTGCCAGCAGTTATGAGCTGGCGACCACAGATACGCAGTATTTT.

V is TRBV23-1 and J is TRBJ1-4, with a weak D call TRBD1 (5 bases). TRBV23-1 is noted as an ORF with a role that remains uncertain. V lost 6 bases, J lost 11 bases, and 13 bases lay in between. This CDR3 has 12 amino acids. The CDR3 region is CASREGRFKLFF. CDR3 in DNA: TGCGCCAGCAGAGAGGGACGGTTCAAACTGTTTTTT.

The chain is built from TRBV7-2 and TRBJ2-3; D is unresolved. Germline V gives CDR1 SGHTA, CDR2 FQGNSA. V was pared by 1 base and J by 0 bases, with 11 bases between. The CDR3 has 16 amino acids. The CDR3 sequence is CASSLGRTRSTDTQYF. Written as DNA, the CDR3 is TGTGCCAGCAGCTTAGGGCGGACGAGGAGCACAGATACGCAGTATTTT. Supplemented by reference TRBV7-2 and TRBJ2-3, the full variable domain reads GAGVSQSPSNKVTEKGKDVELRCDPISGHTALYWYRQSLGQGLEFLIYFQGNSAPDKSGLPSDRFSAERTGGSVSTLTIQRTQQEDSAVYLCASSLGRTRSTDTQYFGPGTRLTVL.

The CDR3 protein is CASSLAPGLGTEAFF. The CDR3 DNA follows: TGTGCCAGCAGCTTAGCCCCGGGTCTGGGCACTGAAGCTTTCTTT. This chain connects TRBV7-2 to TRBJ1-1; no firm D call. Trimming stripped 0 bases from V and 4 bases from J, with 12 bases between. The germline V gene encodes CDR1 SGHTA and CDR2 FQGNSA. This CDR3 is 15 amino acids long.

V gene TRBV15 combines with J gene TRBJ2-7; no clear D. V was shortened by 1 base and J by 0 bases, with 10 bases between the two germline ends. Germline assignment: CDR1 LNHNV and CDR2 YYDKDF (reference sequence). The CDR3 is 15 residues long. CDR3 in amino acids: CATSRGQVSSYEQYF. The CDR3 bases are TGTGCCACCAGCAGAGGCCAGGTATCCTCCTACGAGCAGTACTTC. The full variable domain, its missing parts supplied by reference TRBV15 and TRBJ2-7, is DAMVIQNPRYQVTQFGKPVTLSCSQTLNHNVMYWYQQKSSQAPKLLFHYYDKDFNNEADTPDNFQSRRPNTSFCFLDIRSPGLGDTAMYLCATSRGQVSSYEQYFGPGTRLTVT.

This clone was seen more than once but under ten times. This chain uses TRBV5-5 with TRBJ1-2; 8 bases line up with TRBD1. The CDR3 loop spans 14 amino acids. J gave up 3 bases and V 5 bases, and 6 bases lay outside the gene matches. Germline CDR1 is SGHKS and CDR2 is YYEKEE (reference sequence). CDR3 sequence (DNA): TGTGCCAGCAGTTCACAGGGGGATTACTATGGCTACACCTTC. It specifies CASSSQGDYYGYTF.